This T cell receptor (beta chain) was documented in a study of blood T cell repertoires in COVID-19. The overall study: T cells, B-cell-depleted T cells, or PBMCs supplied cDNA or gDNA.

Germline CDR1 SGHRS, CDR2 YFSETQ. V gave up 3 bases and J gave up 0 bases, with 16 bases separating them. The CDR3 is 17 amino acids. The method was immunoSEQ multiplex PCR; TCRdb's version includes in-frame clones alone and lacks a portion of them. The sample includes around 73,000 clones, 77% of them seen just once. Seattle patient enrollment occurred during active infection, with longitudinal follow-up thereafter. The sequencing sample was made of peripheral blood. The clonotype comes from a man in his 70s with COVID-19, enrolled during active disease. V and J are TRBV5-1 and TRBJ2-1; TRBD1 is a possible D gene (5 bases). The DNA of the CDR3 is TGCGCCAGCAGCTCAGGACAAGCAAAGAGCTCCTACAATGAGCAGTTCTTC. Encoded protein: CASSSGQAKSSYNEQFF.